These T cell receptor beta chains were read from a single sample in a study of post-analysis software for immune sequencing data. One entry per CDR3 protein results from TCRdb running MiXCR on the PCR reads. The top ten clones hold 11% of a sample with hundreds of thousands of distinct CDR3 sequences, 55% to 60% of them seen once. The sequenced sample consisted of blood. All receptors derive from a girl aged 2 to 9 with multiple sclerosis. The CDR3 runs from the conserved cysteine through the conserved F or W. D genes are given only for firm matches. Expanded clones get a size class; other rows say once, few or many, or leave the size out.

v_gene	d_gene	j_gene	abundance	CDR3nt	CDR3aa
TRBV29-1	TRBD2	TRBJ2-3	NA	TGCAGCGTTTACAGCGGGAGGCTCACAGATACGCAGTATTTT	CSVYSGRLTDTQYF
TRBV7-2	NA	TRBJ2-6	few	TGTGCCAGCAGCGATCAGTACTCTGGGGCCAACGTCCTGACTTTC	CASSDQYSGANVLTF
TRBV6-2/TRBV6-3	TRBD1	TRBJ2-1	few	TGTGCCAGCAGGGCGGACAGGGGAGGGGGCAATGAGCAGTTCTTC	CASRADRGGGNEQFF
TRBV20-1	NA	TRBJ1-4	NA	TGCAGTGCTGAAAGCGGGGGTCGCAATGAAAAACGGTTTTTT	CSAESGGRNEKRFF
TRBV7-8	NA	TRBJ2-3	NA	TGTGCCAGCAGTCCGGAGGGTTGGTACACAGATACGCAGTATTTT	CASSPEGWYTDTQYF
TRBV20-1	NA	TRBJ2-7	NA	TGCGGATGCCTCCGGACTATGGGCTACGAGCAGTACTTC	CGCLRTMGYEQYF
TRBV7-8	TRBD1	TRBJ2-1	NA	TGTGCCAGCAGCTGGACAGGCTCGAATTACAATGAGCAGTTCTTC	CASSWTGSNYNEQFF
TRBV6-2/TRBV6-3	TRBD1	TRBJ2-1	NA	TGTGCCAGCAGACCTGTCTTGGGACAGTTCTTCTACAATGAGCAGTTCTTC	CASRPVLGQFFYNEQFF
TRBV28	TRBD1	TRBJ2-3	NA	TGTGCCAGCAGCCTTTCGGACAGGGCGCGGCAGTATTTT	CASSLSDRARQYF
TRBV29-1	NA	TRBJ1-1	NA	TGCAGCGTTACAGGTCTTGAAGCTTTCTTT	CSVTGLEAFF
TRBV4-3	NA	TRBJ2-5	NA	TGCGCCAACAGCCAAGATGGCGGCAGGGTAACCAAAGAGACCCAGTACTTC	CANSQDGGRVTKETQYF
TRBV10-3	NA	TRBJ1-5	few	TGTGCCATCAGTGATACCCTCCTGGGCAAACAGCCCCAGCATTTT	CAISDTLLGKQPQHF
TRBV20-1	NA	TRBJ2-5	NA	TGCAGTGCTAACCCTCCGGGACGGGGGTCGGAGACCCAGTACTTC	CSANPPGRGSETQYF
TRBV29-1	TRBD1	TRBJ2-6	NA	TGCAGCGTTGCCGGGACAGGGGTCTCTGGGGCCAACGTCCTGACTTTC	CSVAGTGVSGANVLTF
TRBV24-1	TRBD1	TRBJ1-2	NA	TGTGCCACCAGTGAAGACAGGGGCCGGGGCTACACCTTC	CATSEDRGRGYTF
TRBV29-1	NA	TRBJ1-2	few	TGCAGCGTTGGTCAACAGGGTCGCGCTTATGGCTACACCTTC	CSVGQQGRAYGYTF
TRBV5-6	NA	TRBJ2-2	NA	TGTGCCAGCAGCCTGCTAGGCCCCCGGGTCACCGGGGAGCTGTTTTTT	CASSLLGPRVTGELFF
TRBV29-1	TRBD2	TRBJ2-1	NA	TGCAGCGTACGCGGGGGGGAGTCCTACAATGAGCAGTTCTTC	CSVRGGESYNEQFF
TRBV10-3	NA	TRBJ1-1	NA	TGTGCCCTCCCACCTCGGGAGGTGCTGAACACTGAAGCTTTCTTT	CALPPREVLNTEAFF
TRBV20-1	TRBD2	TRBJ2-7	NA	TGCAGTGCTAGAGGAGGCGGGAGCGTCTACGAGCAGTACTTC	CSARGGGSVYEQYF
TRBV7-9	NA	TRBJ2-4	NA	TGTGCCAGCAGCCCCCAGGGGGGCATTGTCAAAAACATTCAGTACTTC	CASSPQGGIVKNIQYF
TRBV21-1	NA	TRBJ1-4	few	TGTGCCAGCGGGTCTCCGGACGCGGCGGAAGAAAAACTGTTTTTT	CASGSPDAAEEKLFF
TRBV5-6	NA	TRBJ2-5	few	TGTGCCAGCAGCTCAACGGTAGTAGGGTCACAAGAGACCCAGTACTTC	CASSSTVVGSQETQYF
TRBV11-2	TRBD1	TRBJ1-1	few	TGTGCCAGCAGCTTCCGACAGGGCGGGAACACTGAAGCTTTCTTT	CASSFRQGGNTEAFF
TRBV12-3/TRBV12-4	NA	TRBJ1-6	NA	TGTGCCAGCAGTGCCCTGGGAATTAATTCACCCCTCCACTTT	CASSALGINSPLHF
TRBV29-1	TRBD1	TRBJ1-2	NA	TGCAGCGTTGCCCAGACAGGGACGAACTATGGCTACACCTTC	CSVAQTGTNYGYTF